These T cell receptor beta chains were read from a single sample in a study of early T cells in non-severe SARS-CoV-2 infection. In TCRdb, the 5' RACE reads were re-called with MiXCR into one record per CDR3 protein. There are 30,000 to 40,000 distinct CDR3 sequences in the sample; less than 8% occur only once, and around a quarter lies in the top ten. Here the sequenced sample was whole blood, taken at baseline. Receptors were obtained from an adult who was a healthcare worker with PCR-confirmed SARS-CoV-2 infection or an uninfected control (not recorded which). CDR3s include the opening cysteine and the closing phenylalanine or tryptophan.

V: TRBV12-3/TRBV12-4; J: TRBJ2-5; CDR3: CATCLTGAETQYF
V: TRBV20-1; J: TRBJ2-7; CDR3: CSARSGVPFSSGRASYSYEQYF
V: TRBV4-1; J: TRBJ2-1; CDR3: CASSQEPGSSGGGEQFF
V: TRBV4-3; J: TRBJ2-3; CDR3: CASSPLSGDTQYF
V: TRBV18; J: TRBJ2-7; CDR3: CASSPSSSNEQYF
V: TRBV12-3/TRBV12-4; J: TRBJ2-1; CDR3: CASSLVGIGFF
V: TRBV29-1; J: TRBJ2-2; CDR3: CSVDGTNTGELFF
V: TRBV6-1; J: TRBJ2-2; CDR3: CASSGRTGLTGELFF
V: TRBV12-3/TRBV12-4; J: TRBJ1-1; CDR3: CASSLVGGAFF
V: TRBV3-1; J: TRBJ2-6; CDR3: CASSQAGANVLTF
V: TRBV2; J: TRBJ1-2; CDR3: CASSIQGNGYTF
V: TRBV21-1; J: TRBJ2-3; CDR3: CASSSPVAGGPTDTQYF
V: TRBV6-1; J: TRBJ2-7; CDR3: CASSAGYRGYEQYF
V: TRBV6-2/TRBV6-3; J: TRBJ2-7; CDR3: CASSYSTVNREQYF
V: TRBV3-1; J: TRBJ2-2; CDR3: CASSQDVGTGELFF
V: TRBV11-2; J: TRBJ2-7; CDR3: CASSLVPGQHYEQYF
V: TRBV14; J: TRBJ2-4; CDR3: CASSSGTKNIQYF